Each of the 4 T cell receptor beta chains below was sequenced from the same sample in a study of CD8+ T cells in alopecia areata. Reverse transcribed after extraction, RNA yielded cDNA as the sequencing template. Libraries were prepared by immunoSEQ multiplex PCR; TCRdb keeps only in-frame clonotypes and omits some of them. The sample includes 95,000 to 150,000 clones, around 50% seen only once; the top ten take more than 9%. The specimen sequenced was NKG2D-low CD8+ T cells sorted from blood. The source is a human donor with alopecia areata.

This clone was counted between two and nine times. The gene calls are TRBV2 and TRBJ2-1; 9 bases map to TRBD1. The V gene end was trimmed by 8 bases and the J gene end by 4 bases; junction bases not matched to a gene: 9. The germline gives CDR1 SNHLY, CDR2 FYNNEI. The CDR3 length is 15 residues. CDR3 in DNA: TGTGCCAGCGCCTTGACAGGGGGAAGTTACAATGAGCAGTTCTTC. Its protein product is CASALTGGSYNEQFF. Looking up the rest from reference TRBV2 and TRBJ2-1 gives the full variable domain: EPEVTQTPSHQVTQMGQEVILRCVPISNHLYFYWYRQILGQKVEFLVSFYNNEISEKSEIFDDQFSVERPDGSNFTLKIRSTKLEDSAMYFCASALTGGSYNEQFFGPGTRLTVL.

The J gene is TRBJ1-5, the V gene TRBV9; no reliable D call. Germline V lookup: CDR1 SGDLS, CDR2 YYNGEE. The CDR3 totals 13 residues. The V gene lost 0 bases and the J gene lost 10 bases, with 11 bases spanning the gap. The CDR3: CASSVDPAHPQHF. In nucleotides, the CDR3 is TGTGCCAGCAGCGTAGATCCGGCTCACCCCCAGCATTTT. The whole variable domain, filled in from reference TRBV9 and TRBJ1-5, reads DSGVTQTPKHLITATGQRVTLRCSPRSGDLSVYWYQQSLDQGLQFLIQYYNGEERAKGNILERFSAQQFPDLHSELNLSSLELGDSALYFCASSVDPAHPQHFGDGTRLSIL.

The chain employs TRBV4-1 and TRBJ2-1, with 7 bases identical to TRBD1. The trim removed 1 base at V and 0 bases at J, leaving 6 bases unmatched. The CDR3 has 17 amino acids. The germline CDR1 and CDR2 sequences are MGHRA and YSYEKL. CDR3 loop: CASSQGDSLSSYNEQFF. CDR3 DNA: TGCGCCAGCAGCCAAGGGGACAGCTTAAGCTCCTACAATGAGCAGTTCTTC.

Worth noting for this clone: Other DNA sequences within the sample encode an identical CDR3. The chain carries TRBV29-1 and TRBJ2-2, with 8 bases lining up with TRBD1. Germline CDR1 is SQVTM and CDR2 is ANQGSEA. The CDR3 is 13 amino acids. Unmatched junction bases numbered 6, after V lost 6 bases and J lost 6 bases. Written as DNA, the CDR3 is TGCAGCGTCGTGACAGGGGAAGCCGGGGAGCTGTTTTTT. This codes for CSVVTGEAGELFF.